These 25 T cell receptor beta chains originate from one sample sequenced in a study of cytomegalovirus exposure and HLA in healthy donors (TCRdb year 2017). The protocol used for the library was the immunoSEQ multiplex PCR assay. This immuneACCESS table, as held by TCRdb, lists in-frame sequences with V and J called but not all clones. Of the missing ones, under half trace to an unresolved V gene in checked studies; the others have no known cause. Recorded for this sample are 150,000 to 200,000 clones; about 85% of them occurred a single time. Together, the top ten hold over 2% of the sample. The sample consisted of PBMCs. These receptors were obtained from a man in his thirties or forties in good health and CMV-seropositive.

This chain links TRBV6-5 with TRBJ1-2; no definite D call. Germline CDR1 reads MNHEY; CDR2 reads SVGAGI. The CDR3 loop spans 13 amino acids. V lost 2 bases to trimming and J lost 5 bases, with 9 bases between them. CDR3 DNA: TGTGCCAGCAGTTACGACGGAGAGTATGGCTACACCTTC. Protein sequence: CASSYDGEYGYTF.

This clone appeared once. The chain links TRBV10-2 to TRBJ1-5; 11 bases match TRBD1. Germline V gives CDR1 WSHSY, CDR2 SAAADI. V was clipped by 6 bases and J by 4 bases; unmatched bases: 5. CDR3 length: 15 amino acids. The CDR3 DNA is TGCGCCAGCAGGGCCGGGACAGGGGGAAATCAGCCCCAGCATTTT. The encoded protein is CASRAGTGGNQPQHF.

Worth noting for this clone: One end of the junction fails to match germline, which may point to a read error. The chain uses TRBV7-7 and TRBJ2-1; TRBD2 might be the D (5 bases). This CDR3 is 16 amino acids long. Germline V CDR1 and CDR2: SSHAT, FNYEAQ (reference sequence). Here the CDR3 DNA reads TGTGCTAGCAGCGCATACGAGGGATCTATGATTGTTGAGCAGTTCTTC. It codes for CASSAYEGSMIVEQFF.

This chain uses TRBV6-4 with TRBJ2-2, with 7 bases aligning to TRBD1. The CDR3 is 18 amino acids. J gave up 0 bases and V 3 bases, and 10 bases lay outside the gene matches. The germline V gene encodes CDR1 MRHNA and CDR2 SNTAGT. DNA of the CDR3: TGTGCCAGCAGTGAACATGCAGGGGGATACGCGAACACCGGGGAGCTGTTTTTT. Protein sequence: CASSEHAGGYANTGELFF.

Comments on this clone: An end of the junction differs from the germline gene, which may be a read error. This chain's CDR3 is CASSVAERGPDF. CDR3 nucleotide sequence: TGTGCCAGCAGTGTGGCCGAGCGGGGTCCTGACTTC. V gene TRBV6-5 combines with J gene TRBJ1-2; D remains unclear. CDR1 MNHEY and CDR2 SVGAGI come from the germline V gene. The CDR3 sequence is 12 residues long.

The J gene is TRBJ2-4, the V gene TRBV7-9; TRBD2 matches at 7 bases. V dropped 5 bases and J dropped 1; count of bases not matched to a gene: 5. Germline CDR1 reads SEHNR; CDR2 reads FQNEAQ (reference sequence). The CDR3 runs to 15 residues. The CDR3 DNA reads TGTGCCAGCAGCCTCCGGGGGGTGGCCAAAAACATTCAGTACTTC. Translating gives CASSLRGVAKNIQYF.

The chain couples TRBV7-2 to TRBJ2-7; maybe TRBD1 (6 bases). CDR1 is SGHTA, CDR2 FQGNSA, per germline. The length of the CDR3 is 16 residues. Trimming cost V 5 bases and J 1 base, with 18 bases left between them. The CDR3 region is CASSVVYGGDSYEQYF. CDR3 coding DNA: TGTGCCAGCAGCGTAGTTTATGGGGGCGATTCCTACGAGCAGTACTTC.

V usage is TRBV7-2 and J usage is TRBJ2-3; tentatively, D is TRBD1 (5 bases). Germline V gene data show CDR1 as SGHTA and CDR2 as FQGNSA. V was cut by 8 bases and J by 6 bases, with 15 bases left in between. This CDR3 comprises 13 residues. The CDR3 here is CASRPPGPDTQYF. CDR3 nucleotides: TGTGCCAGCCGACCTCCAGGGCCCGATACGCAGTATTTT.

In this sample, this clone turned up a few times. The chain carries TRBV19 and TRBJ1-2; D unresolved. Trimming removed 5 bases at V and 5 bases at J, with 6 bases between. This CDR3 contains 11 residues. Germline assignment: CDR1 LNHDA and CDR2 SQIVND (reference sequence). CDR3 loop: CASSRRYGYTF. In nucleotides, the CDR3 is TGTGCCAGTAGTCGGAGGTATGGCTACACCTTC.

The V gene is TRBV7-6, the J gene TRBJ2-3, with 12 bases fitting TRBD2. Germline values: CDR1 SGHVS, CDR2 FNYEAQ. J gave up 1 base and V 1 base, and 0 bases lay outside the gene matches. CDR3 length: 16 residues. The CDR3 nucleotides are TGTGCCAGCAGCTTAGGACTAGCGGGGGGCACAGATACGCAGTATTTT. Encoded protein: CASSLGLAGGTDTQYF.

The chain links TRBV19 to TRBJ1-2, with D perhaps TRBD1 (6 bases). Germline V CDR1 and CDR2: LNHDA, SQIVND (reference sequence). The CDR3 has 15 residues. V was trimmed by 6 bases and J by 4 bases, leaving 18 bases between them. CDR3 nucleotides: TGTGCCAGTAGCCGTGGACCAGGGGCGGGCTATGGCTACACCTTC. The encoded protein is CASSRGPGAGYGYTF.

In its sample, this clone was seen once. The J gene is TRBJ1-1, the V gene TRBV12-5, with 8 positions matching TRBD1. The CDR3 covers 14 residues. The germline gives CDR1 LGHNT, CDR2 FRNRAP. The V segment lost 2 bases and the J segment 4 bases; nucleotides outside the gene matches: 3. As DNA, the CDR3 is TGTGCTAGTGGTTTGAAGACAGGGGCCACTGAAGCTTTCTTT. As protein: CASGLKTGATEAFF. Using reference TRBV12-5 and TRBJ1-1 for the parts outside the CDR3, the full variable domain is DARVTQTPRHKVTEMGQEVTMRCQPILGHNTVFWYRQTMMQGLELLAYFRNRAPLDDSGMPKDRFSAEMPDATLATLKIQPSEPRDSAVYFCASGLKTGATEAFFGQGTRLTVV.

This rearrangement joins TRBV10-3 to TRBJ1-1, with 7 nucleotides matching TRBD1. The CDR3 has 14 residues. J lost 1 base, V lost 5 bases, and 4 bases had no gene match. The germline CDR1 and CDR2 sequences are ENHRY and SYGVKD. CDR3 in DNA: TGTGCCATCAGTAAAGGGGGCCCGAACACTGAAGCTTTCTTT. It yields the protein CAISKGGPNTEAFF.

This clone was recorded a few times. At the DNA level, this CDR3 is encoded by other sequences in the same sample as well. This rearrangement joins TRBV5-6 to TRBJ2-7; D unresolved. CDR1 is SGHDT, CDR2 YYEEEE, per germline. V lost 1 base and J 3 bases, leaving 2 bases between the germline ends. The CDR3 loop spans 11 amino acids. DNA for the CDR3: TGTGCCAGCAGCTTGCGCTACGAGCAGTACTTC. Translated, it gives CASSLRYEQYF. Filled out from reference TRBV5-6 and TRBJ2-7, the complete variable domain reads DAGVTQSPTHLIKTRGQQVTLRCSPKSGHDTVSWYQQALGQGPQFIFQYYEEEERQRGNFPDRFSGHQFPNYSSELNVNALLLGDSALYLCASSLRYEQYFGPGTRLTVT.

Concerning this clone: Other DNA variants within this sample encode the same CDR3. This chain uses TRBV10-2 with TRBJ2-5, with a weak D call TRBD1 (5 bases). Between the trimmed V and J ends, which lost 2 bases and 5 bases, there was a span of 9 bases. The CDR3 has 13 residues. Germline V gene data show CDR1 as WSHSY and CDR2 as SAAADI. In DNA, the CDR3 is TGCGCCAGCAGTGAGAGGGGCCGGGAGACCCAGTACTTC. Protein sequence: CASSERGRETQYF.

The chain employs TRBV13 and TRBJ1-2; possibly TRBD1 for D (5 bases). Germline V gene data show CDR1 as PRHDT and CDR2 as FYEKMQ (reference sequence). CDR3 size: 15 residues. The V end lost 6 bases, the J end lost 2 bases, and 16 bases lay between the germline ends. The CDR3 reads CASSQTDRQNYGYTF. CDR3 nucleotides: TGTGCCAGCAGTCAGACAGACAGACAGAACTATGGCTACACCTTC.

The rearrangement links TRBV28 to TRBJ2-4; 7 bases match TRBD1. The CDR3 contains 13 residues. V shed 4 bases and J 8 bases; nucleotides not matched to a gene: 5. Per the germline V gene, CDR1 is MDHEN and CDR2 is SYDVKM. CDR3 nucleotides: TGTGCCAGCAGTTGGTACAGGGGACACATTCAGTACTTC. Residues: CASSWYRGHIQYF.

This chain links TRBV2 with TRBJ2-2, with D possibly matching TRBD2 (6 bases). This CDR3 comprises 19 residues. From germline, CDR1 is SNHLY and CDR2 FYNNEI. The germline V and J ends were trimmed by 6 bases and 0 bases, with 23 bases remaining between them. The CDR3 nucleotides read TGTGCCAGCAGGGGGGGAATCGGCAGGGATATCCCGAACACCGGGGAGCTGTTTTTT. Residues: CASRGGIGRDIPNTGELFF.

V usage is TRBV7-2 and J usage is TRBJ2-7, with a possible D match to TRBD2 (5 bases). The CDR3 is 14 amino acids. Germline lookup yields CDR1 SGHTA and CDR2 FQGNSA. Trimming took 3 bases from V and 3 from J, leaving 12 bases between them. The CDR3 protein is CASSFDGNYYEQYF. The DNA for the CDR3 is TGTGCCAGCAGCTTCGACGGGAACTACTACGAGCAGTACTTC.

The gene calls are TRBV7-9 and TRBJ2-7; 8 bases map to TRBD1. Trimming removed 5 bases from V and 4 bases from J; junction bases left unmatched: 10. From germline, CDR1 is SEHNR and CDR2 FQNEAQ (reference sequence). This CDR3 region has 15 residues. CDR3 DNA sequence: TGTGCCAGCAGCCAAGGGACAGGATTAGGGTACGAGCAGTACTTC. Translated: CASSQGTGLGYEQYF.

V is TRBV6-4 and J is TRBJ2-3, with D tentatively TRBD2 (5 bases). This CDR3 spans 14 amino acids. Trimming pared 7 bases from V and 0 bases from J, leaving 11 bases between. Germline V gives CDR1 MRHNA, CDR2 SNTAGT. The CDR3 protein is CASTQEASTDTQYF. Here the CDR3 DNA reads TGTGCCAGCACCCAGGAGGCTAGCACAGATACGCAGTATTTT.

As regards this clone: This sample includes further DNA sequences coding for the same CDR3. The chain joins TRBV27 to TRBJ2-3; tentative D call: TRBD2 (7 bases). The CDR3 is 15 residues long. The germline V and J ends were trimmed by 2 bases and 2 bases, with 11 bases remaining between them. Germline lookup yields CDR1 MNHEY and CDR2 SMNVEV (reference sequence). The CDR3: CASSLAGASTDTQYF. CDR3 bases: TGTGCCAGCAGTTTAGCGGGGGCTTCCACAGATACGCAGTATTTT.

The rearrangement joins TRBV5-1 to TRBJ2-3; D unresolved. Germline values: CDR1 SGHRS, CDR2 YFSETQ. Trimming stripped 4 bases from V and 0 bases from J, with 6 bases between. This CDR3 is built from 13 residues. CDR3 nucleotide sequence: TGCGCCAGCAGCCCCACTAGCACAGATACGCAGTATTTT. Protein: CASSPTSTDTQYF.

The chain combines TRBV29-1 with TRBJ1-1, with 8 bases identical to TRBD1. This CDR3 contains 13 residues. Germline V gene data show CDR1 as SQVTM and CDR2 as ANQGSEA. The J segment lost 4 bases and the V segment lost 4 bases, leaving 5 bases of the junction unmatched. CDR3 nucleotides: TGCAGCGTTGCACAGGGGGGAGGCACTGAAGCTTTCTTT. Its translation is CSVAQGGGTEAFF. Full variable domain (remainder filled in from reference TRBV29-1 and TRBJ1-1): SAVISQKPSRDICQRGTSLTIQCQVDSQVTMMFWYRQQPGQSLTLIATANQGSEATYESGFVIDKFPISRPNLTFSTLTVSNMSPEDSSIYLCSVAQGGGTEAFFGQGTRLTVV.

The chain joins TRBV4-3 to TRBJ2-1; D not certain. V was cut by 3 bases and J by 7 bases, with 10 bases left in between. The CDR3 is 13 amino acids. CDR1 is LGHNA and CDR2 is YSLEER in the germline V gene. The CDR3 nucleotides are TGCGCCAGCAGCCACGGCCCCGGGAATGAGCAGTTCTTC. This sequence encodes CASSHGPGNEQFF.